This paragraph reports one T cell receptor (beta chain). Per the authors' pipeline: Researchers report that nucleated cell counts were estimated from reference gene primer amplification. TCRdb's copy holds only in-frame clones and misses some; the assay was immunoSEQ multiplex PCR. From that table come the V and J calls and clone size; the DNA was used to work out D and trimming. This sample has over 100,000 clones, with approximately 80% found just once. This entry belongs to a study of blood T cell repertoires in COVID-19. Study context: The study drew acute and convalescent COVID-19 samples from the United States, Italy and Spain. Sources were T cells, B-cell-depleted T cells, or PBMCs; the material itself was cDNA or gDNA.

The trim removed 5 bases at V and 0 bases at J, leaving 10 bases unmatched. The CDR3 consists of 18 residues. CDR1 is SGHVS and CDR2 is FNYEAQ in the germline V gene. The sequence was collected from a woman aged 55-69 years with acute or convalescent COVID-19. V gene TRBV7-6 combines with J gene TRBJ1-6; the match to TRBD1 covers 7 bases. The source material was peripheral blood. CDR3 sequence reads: CASSPETGSSSYNSPLHF. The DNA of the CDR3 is TGTGCCAGCAGCCCGGAGACAGGGTCAAGCTCCTATAATTCACCCCTCCACTTT.